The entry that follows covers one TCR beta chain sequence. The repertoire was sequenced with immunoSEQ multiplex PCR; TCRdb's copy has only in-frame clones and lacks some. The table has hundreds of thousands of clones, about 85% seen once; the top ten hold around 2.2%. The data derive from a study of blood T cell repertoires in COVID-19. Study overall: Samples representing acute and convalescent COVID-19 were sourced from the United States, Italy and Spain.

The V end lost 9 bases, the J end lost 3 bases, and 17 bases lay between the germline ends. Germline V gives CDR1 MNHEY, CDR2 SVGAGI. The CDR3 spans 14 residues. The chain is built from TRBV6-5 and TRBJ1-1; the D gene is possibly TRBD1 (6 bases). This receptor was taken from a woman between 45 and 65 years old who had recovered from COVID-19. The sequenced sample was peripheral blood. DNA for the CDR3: TGTGCCAGTGAGGACAGTTACTCCTACACTGAAGCTTTCTTT. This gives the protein CASEDSYSYTEAFF.